This T cell receptor (beta chain) is drawn from a study of cytomegalovirus exposure and HLA in healthy donors. Unrecorded immune exposures were likely, despite nominal health at sampling. The primer mix had 60 Vbeta and 13 Jbeta primers. TCRdb's table, derived via immunoSEQ multiplex PCR, lists solely in-frame clones and lacks some. The table lists about 200,000 clones, about 86% of them singletons. Notes on the study in general: Rates of TCR association differed by HLA locus in a later analysis, with DRB1 highest and HLA-C lowest. Cytomegalovirus-associated status was assigned to 164 TCR beta chains. As immune exposure information, only CMV serostatus was available.

Germline V lookup: CDR1 WNHNN, CDR2 SYGVQD (reference sequence). After removal of 3 bases from V and 4 bases from J, the junction contained 14 bases not matched to a gene. The CDR3 loop spans 18 amino acids. In this sample, this clone turned up once. Its antigen is currently unknown. The gene calls are TRBV10-1 and TRBJ2-1; 8 bases map to TRBD2. The TCR comes from a woman in her thirties in good health and CMV-seronegative. The sequenced sample was PBMCs. The DNA for the CDR3 is TGCGCCAGCAGTGACACGATTTTAGCGGGAATGAAATACAATGAGCAGTTCTTC. Translating gives CASSDTILAGMKYNEQFF.